This T cell receptor (beta chain) was identified during a study of OX40 agonist ivuxolimab in advanced cancers. Overall study context: Patients were treated with intravenous ivuxolimab, dosed at 0.01 to 10 mg/kg and infused every 2 weeks. Among those enrolled, mean age was about 62 years (range 23 to 79) and 75% to 85% were male. General study points: Expanded peripheral T cell antigen specificity was not determined.

Here immunoSEQ multiplex PCR was the method, and the copy in TCRdb shows in-frame clones only, minus some. The profile shows approximately 80,000 clones, around 85% of them singletons. Losses at the gene ends were 3 bases for V and 3 bases for J; bases not matched to a gene: 3. The germline V gene has CDR1 LGHNA and CDR2 YSLEER. The length of the CDR3 is 15 residues. Blood was sampled at baseline, cycle 4 day 1, and cycle 7 day 1. Note on this clone: Antigen unknown.

The receptor's source is an adult with an advanced solid tumor such as melanoma, head and neck, liver or kidney cancer. The source material was CD4+ or CD8+ T cells sorted from blood, sampled in a trial of the OX40 agonist ivuxolimab. The chain links TRBV4-3 to TRBJ2-3; 10 positions match TRBD1. DNA of the CDR3: TGCGCCAGCAGCCAGGGGGACAGGGGAACAGATACGCAGTATTTT. This gives the protein CASSQGDRGTDTQYF.